The 14 T cell receptor beta chains given below trace back to one sample, sequenced in a study of beta chain features in type 1 diabetes (dated by TCRdb to 2016 to 2019). The study at large found these results: Type 1 diabetes patients showed a moderate but significant shortening of TCRB CDR3 length in all four CD4+ subsets.

The antigens for these receptors are not known. The library relied on the immunoSEQ multiplex PCR assay. The High Capacity cDNA Reverse Transcription Kit was used to reverse transcribe all of the isolated RNA, meaning that expressed TCRB transcripts were what got sequenced. The immuneACCESS repertoire file appears here via TCRdb, limited to in-frame rearrangements. These files lack a portion of the clones; in checked studies, under half of the deficit traces to unresolved V genes, and the cause of the others is not known. This sample holds about 700,000 clones; roughly 13% were observed only once. Of the sample, 0.022% falls within the top ten clones. The sample comprised naive CD4+ T cells from blood. The cell subset or site label for this specimen denotes: true naive CD4+ T cells. The receptors derive from a man between 18 and 35 years old with type 1 diabetes.

The rearrangement uses TRBV30 and TRBJ2-7; D uncertain. CDR1 is GTSNPN and CDR2 is SVGIG in the germline V gene (reference sequence). Trimming removed 2 bases at V and 5 bases at J, with 19 bases between. The CDR3 length is 15 residues. CDR3 amino acids: CAWSRYSLGKNEQYF. In nucleotides, the CDR3 is TGTGCCTGGAGTCGCTACAGTCTAGGGAAGAACGAGCAGTACTTC. Looking up the rest from reference TRBV30 and TRBJ2-7 gives the full variable domain: SQTIHQWPATLVQPVGSPLSLECTVEGTSNPNLYWYRQAAGRGLQLLFYSVGIGQISSEVPQNLSASRPQDRQFILSSKKLLLSDSGFYLCAWSRYSLGKNEQYFGPGTRLTVT.

The chain couples TRBV7-8 to TRBJ2-1; D gene unclear. The CDR3 is 12 amino acids. Germline V gives CDR1 SGHVS, CDR2 FQNEAQ. Trimming stripped 3 bases from V and 9 bases from J, with 9 bases between. The CDR3 here is CASSFESGEQFF. The DNA for the CDR3 is TGTGCCAGCAGCTTCGAATCGGGTGAGCAGTTCTTC.

The rearrangement links TRBV9 to TRBJ1-1, with 8 bases that match TRBD1. V lost 6 bases to trimming and J lost 3 bases; unmatched junction nucleotides: 7. This CDR3 is built from 14 residues. Germline values: CDR1 SGDLS, CDR2 YYNGEE. Here the CDR3 DNA reads TGTGCCAGCACCCCAGGGGGCCAGGACACTGAAGCTTTCTTT. Its protein product is CASTPGGQDTEAFF.

This clone was found a few times. The same CDR3 arises from other DNA sequences in this sample as well. The J gene is TRBJ1-1, the V gene TRBV29-1, with D maybe TRBD1 (6 bases). The germline V gene encodes CDR1 SQVTM and CDR2 ANQGSEA. This CDR3 is built from 12 residues. Trimming took off 6 bases at V and 1 base at J, with 9 bases between the two ends. The CDR3 region is CSVGHPNTEAFF. CDR3 DNA sequence: TGCAGCGTGGGACACCCGAACACTGAAGCTTTCTTT.

The CDR3 bases are TGTGCCAGCAGTCTAACAGGGGCGGACTATGGCTACACCTTC. Protein sequence: CASSLTGADYGYTF. This rearrangement joins TRBV6-5 to TRBJ1-2, with 7 bases fitting TRBD1. Germline V gene sequence: CDR1 MNHEY, CDR2 SVGAGI. The CDR3 has 14 residues. Trimming removed 5 bases from V and 3 bases from J; junction bases left unmatched: 6.

This clone was seen only a few times. CDR3 sequence (DNA): TGTGCCAGCAGCTCCCAGGGGGGCGCGAATTCACCCCTCCACTTT. This translates into CASSSQGGANSPLHF. The rearrangement uses TRBV9 and TRBJ1-6; 7 bases are shared with TRBD1. V was pared by 4 bases and J by 7 bases, with 8 bases of the junction left unmatched. CDR3 length equals 15 residues. From germline, CDR1 is SGDLS and CDR2 YYNGEE. The full variable domain, rest sourced from reference TRBV9 and TRBJ1-6, is DSGVTQTPKHLITATGQRVTLRCSPRSGDLSVYWYQQSLDQGLQFLIQYYNGEERAKGNILERFSAQQFPDLHSELNLSSLELGDSALYFCASSSQGGANSPLHFGNGTRLTVT.

This clone was observed a handful of times. V usage is TRBV29-1 and J usage is TRBJ2-3; 9 bases fit TRBD2. The CDR3 is 13 amino acids. The germline CDR1 and CDR2 sequences are SQVTM and ANQGSEA. The trim removed 5 bases at V and 5 bases at J, leaving 5 bases unmatched. The CDR3 bases are TGCAGCGTTTTTAGCGGGGGTGTAGATACGCAGTATTTT. This translates into CSVFSGGVDTQYF.

This clone has more than one count but fewer than ten. This chain uses TRBV5-1 with TRBJ2-2; 9 bases map to TRBD1. CDR1 is SGHRS and CDR2 is YFSETQ in the germline V gene. CDR3 length: 15 amino acids. The V and J ends lost 3 bases and 2 bases, in that order; junction bases with no gene match: 2. The CDR3: CASSWGQGNTGELFF. The CDR3 DNA reads as TGCGCCAGCAGCTGGGGACAGGGAAACACCGGGGAGCTGTTTTTT.

Only a few counts were recorded for this clone. The genes are TRBV5-6 and TRBJ2-2; D may be TRBD2 (6 bases). This CDR3 is 15 amino acids long. Per the germline V gene, CDR1 is SGHDT and CDR2 is YYEEEE. V lost 4 bases and J 6 bases, leaving 16 bases between the germline ends. The CDR3 bases are TGTGCCAGCAGCGCCCGGGGGTTGTATGCCGGGGAGCTGTTTTTT. It is translated as CASSARGLYAGELFF.

The J gene is TRBJ1-5, the V gene TRBV19; TRBD1 might be the D (6 bases). Per the germline V gene, CDR1 is LNHDA and CDR2 is SQIVND (reference sequence). The V gene lost 7 bases and the J gene lost 5 bases, with 18 bases spanning the gap. CDR3 length: 15 amino acids. The CDR3 nucleotides are TGTGCCAGTAAAGGGGGGAAACTAGGCGATCAGCCCCAGCATTTT. It is translated as CASKGGKLGDQPQHF.

This clone was detected only a few times. The rearrangement uses TRBV7-9 and TRBJ2-7; 7 bases map to TRBD1. The CDR3 runs to 16 residues. The V gene's germline CDR1 is SEHNR and CDR2 FQNEAQ (reference sequence). V gave up 2 bases and J gave up 9 bases; unmatched junction bases: 16. Here the CDR3 reads CASSLMTGTEAFRQYF. The DNA for the CDR3 is TGTGCCAGCAGCTTAATGACGGGGACAGAGGCATTCAGGCAGTACTTC.

This chain uses TRBV6-1 with TRBJ2-3, with D hard to call. The CDR3 length is 12 residues. Germline V gives CDR1 MNHNS, CDR2 SASEGT. V dropped 6 bases and J dropped 4 bases, with 8 bases sitting between them. The CDR3 DNA reads TGTGCCAGCAGGCCCAGCCCAGATACGCAGTATTTT. This codes for CASRPSPDTQYF.

The chain has TRBV25-1 and TRBJ1-6; maybe TRBD1 (6 bases). V shed 6 bases and J shed 10 bases, with 13 bases lying between them. Germline CDR1 reads MGHDK; CDR2 reads SYGVNS. The CDR3 loop spans 13 amino acids. CDR3 sequence (DNA): TGTGCCAGCAGCCGACAGGAAACGTCACCCCTCCACTTT. Protein sequence: CASSRQETSPLHF.

In this sample, this clone turned up a few times. V usage is TRBV4-1 and J usage is TRBJ2-1, with D maybe TRBD2 (6 bases). Trimming removed 0 bases from V and 5 bases from J, with 17 bases in between. CDR1 is MGHRA and CDR2 is YSYEKL in the germline V gene. The CDR3 sequence is 17 residues long. CDR3 sequence reads: CASSQEGISGLNNEQFF. The CDR3 bases are TGCGCCAGCAGCCAAGAAGGGATAAGCGGGCTCAACAATGAGCAGTTCTTC.